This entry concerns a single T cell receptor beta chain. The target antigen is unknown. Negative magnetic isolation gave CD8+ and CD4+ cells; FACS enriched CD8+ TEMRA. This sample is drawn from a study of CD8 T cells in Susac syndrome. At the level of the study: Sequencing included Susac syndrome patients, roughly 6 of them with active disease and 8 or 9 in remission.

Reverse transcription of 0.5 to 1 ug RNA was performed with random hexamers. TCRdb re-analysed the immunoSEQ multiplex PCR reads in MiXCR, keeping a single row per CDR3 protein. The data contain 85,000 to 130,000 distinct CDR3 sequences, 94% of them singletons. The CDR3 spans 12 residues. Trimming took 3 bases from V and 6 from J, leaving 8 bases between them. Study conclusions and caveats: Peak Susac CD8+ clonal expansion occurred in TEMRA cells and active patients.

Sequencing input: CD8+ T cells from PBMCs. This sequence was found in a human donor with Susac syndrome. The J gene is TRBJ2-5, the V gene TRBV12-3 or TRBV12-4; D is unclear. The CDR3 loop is CASSLARQTQYF. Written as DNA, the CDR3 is TGTGCCAGCAGTTTGGCCAGGCAGACCCAGTACTTC.